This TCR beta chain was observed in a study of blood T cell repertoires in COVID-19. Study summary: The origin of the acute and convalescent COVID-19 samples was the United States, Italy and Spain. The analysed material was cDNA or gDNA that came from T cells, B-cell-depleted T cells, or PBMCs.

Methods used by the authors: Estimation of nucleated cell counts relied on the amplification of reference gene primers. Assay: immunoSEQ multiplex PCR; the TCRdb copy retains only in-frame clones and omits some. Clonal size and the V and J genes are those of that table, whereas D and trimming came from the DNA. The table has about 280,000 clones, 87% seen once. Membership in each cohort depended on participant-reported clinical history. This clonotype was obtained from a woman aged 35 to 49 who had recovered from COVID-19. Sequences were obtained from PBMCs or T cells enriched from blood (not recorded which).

CDR3 protein: CAISDKGQGKEKLFF. CDR3 DNA: TGTGCCATCAGTGATAAGGGACAGGGGAAGGAAAAACTGTTTTTT. The chain recombines TRBV10-3 with TRBJ1-4; TRBD1 aligns across 10 bases. The CDR3 runs 15 residues. Germline-derived CDR1 and CDR2 are ENHRY and SYGVKD. Trimming cost V 3 bases and J 8 bases; bases outside gene matches: 6.